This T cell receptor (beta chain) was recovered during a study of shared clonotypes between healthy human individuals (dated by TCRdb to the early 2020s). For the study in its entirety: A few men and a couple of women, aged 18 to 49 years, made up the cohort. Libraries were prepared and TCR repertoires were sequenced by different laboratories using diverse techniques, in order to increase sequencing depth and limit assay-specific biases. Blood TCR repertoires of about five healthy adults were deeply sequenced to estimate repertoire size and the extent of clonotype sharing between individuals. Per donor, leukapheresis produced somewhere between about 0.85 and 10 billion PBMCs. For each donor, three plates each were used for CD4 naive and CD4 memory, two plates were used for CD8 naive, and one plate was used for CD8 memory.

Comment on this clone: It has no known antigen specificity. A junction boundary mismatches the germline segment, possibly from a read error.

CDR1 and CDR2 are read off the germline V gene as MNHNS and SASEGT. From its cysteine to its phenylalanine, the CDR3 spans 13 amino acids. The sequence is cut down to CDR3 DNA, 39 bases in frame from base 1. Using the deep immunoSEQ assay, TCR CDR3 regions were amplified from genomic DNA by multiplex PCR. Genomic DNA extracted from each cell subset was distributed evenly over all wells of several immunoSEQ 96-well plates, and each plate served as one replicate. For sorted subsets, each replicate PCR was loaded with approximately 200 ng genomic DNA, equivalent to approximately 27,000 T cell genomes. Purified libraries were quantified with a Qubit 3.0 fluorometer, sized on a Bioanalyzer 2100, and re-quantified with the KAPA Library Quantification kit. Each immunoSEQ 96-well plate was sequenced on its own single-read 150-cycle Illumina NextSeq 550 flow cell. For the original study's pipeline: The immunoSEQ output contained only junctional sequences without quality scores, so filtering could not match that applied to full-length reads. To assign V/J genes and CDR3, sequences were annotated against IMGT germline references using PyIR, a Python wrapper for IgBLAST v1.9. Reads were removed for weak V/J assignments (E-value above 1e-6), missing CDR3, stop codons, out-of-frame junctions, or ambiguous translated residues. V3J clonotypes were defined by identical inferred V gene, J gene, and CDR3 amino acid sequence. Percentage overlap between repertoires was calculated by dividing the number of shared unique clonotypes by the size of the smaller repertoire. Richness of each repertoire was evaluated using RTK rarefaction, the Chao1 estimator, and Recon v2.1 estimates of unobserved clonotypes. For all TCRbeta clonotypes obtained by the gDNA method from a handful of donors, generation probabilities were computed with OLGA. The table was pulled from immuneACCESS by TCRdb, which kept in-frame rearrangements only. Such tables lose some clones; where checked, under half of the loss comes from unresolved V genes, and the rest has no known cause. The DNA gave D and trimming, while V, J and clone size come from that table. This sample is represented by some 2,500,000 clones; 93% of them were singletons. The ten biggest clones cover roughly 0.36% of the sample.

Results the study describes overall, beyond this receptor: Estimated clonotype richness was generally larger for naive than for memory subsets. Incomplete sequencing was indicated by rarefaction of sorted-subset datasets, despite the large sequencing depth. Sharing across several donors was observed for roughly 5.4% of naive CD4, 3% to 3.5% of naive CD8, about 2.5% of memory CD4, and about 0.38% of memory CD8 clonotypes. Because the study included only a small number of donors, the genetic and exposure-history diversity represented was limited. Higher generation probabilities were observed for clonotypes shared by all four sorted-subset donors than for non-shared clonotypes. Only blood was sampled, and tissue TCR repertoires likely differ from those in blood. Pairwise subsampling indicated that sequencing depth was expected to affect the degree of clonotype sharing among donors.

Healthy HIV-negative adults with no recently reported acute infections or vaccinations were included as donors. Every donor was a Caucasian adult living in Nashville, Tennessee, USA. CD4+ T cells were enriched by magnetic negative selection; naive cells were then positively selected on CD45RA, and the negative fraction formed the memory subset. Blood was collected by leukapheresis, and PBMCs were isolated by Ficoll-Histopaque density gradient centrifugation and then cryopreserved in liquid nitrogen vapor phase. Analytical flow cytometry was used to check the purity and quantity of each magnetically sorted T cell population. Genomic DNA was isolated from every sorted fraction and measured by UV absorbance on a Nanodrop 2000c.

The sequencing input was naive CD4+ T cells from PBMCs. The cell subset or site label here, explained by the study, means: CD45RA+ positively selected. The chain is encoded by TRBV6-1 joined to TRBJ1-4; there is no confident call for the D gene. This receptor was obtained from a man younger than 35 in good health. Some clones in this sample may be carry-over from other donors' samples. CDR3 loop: CASRPDSNEKLFF. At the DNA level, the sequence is TGTGCCAGCAGGCCGGACTCTAACGAAAAACTGTTTTTT.